Below are 19 T cell receptor beta chains sequenced from a single sample in a study of identical twins. MiXCR, applied by TCRdb to the 5' RACE reads, yields one record per CDR3 protein. The data contain 1.5 million or so distinct CDR3 sequences, less than 40% of them singletons. Sequencing input: cord blood. These receptors were collected from a newborn girl in good health.

This clonotype was picked up many times. CDR3 nucleotides: TGTGCCAGCCAGGCACATGGGACCTACGAGCAGTACTTC. Translating it yields CASQAHGTYEQYF. The V call is TRBV27, the J call TRBJ2-7; D is ambiguous. Germline-derived CDR1 and CDR2 are MNHEY and SMNVEV (reference sequence). V lost 8 bases to trimming and J lost 2 bases, with 13 bases between them. The CDR3 covers 13 residues.

The chain has TRBV12-3 or TRBV12-4 and TRBJ2-1; 8 nucleotides agree with TRBD2. The DNA end favors TRBJ2-7, so the J call may be wrong. The CDR3 totals 13 residues. The DNA for the CDR3 is TGTGTTCTTAGTAGCGGGATAGGCAATGAGCAGTACTTC. Amino acids: CVLSSGIGNEQYF.

The CDR3 coding sequence is TGTGCCAGCAGCTTGAGTTTGACTAGCGGCTACAATGAGCAGTACTTC. It is translated as CASSLSLTSGYNEQYF. The chain combines TRBV5-6 with TRBJ2-7; 9 bases are a match to TRBD2. Germline-derived CDR1 and CDR2 are SGHDT and YYEEEE. The CDR3 contains 16 residues. Trimming took 1 base from V and 7 from J; bases not matched to a gene: 12. Full variable domain (remainder filled in from reference TRBV5-6 and TRBJ2-7): DAGVTQSPTHLIKTRGQQVTLRCSPKSGHDTVSWYQQALGQGPQFIFQYYEEEERQRGNFPDRFSGHQFPNYSSELNVNALLLGDSALYLCASSLSLTSGYNEQYFGPGTRLTVT.

The table lists this clonotype with a few counts. This chain connects TRBV3-1 to TRBJ2-1, with a possible D match to TRBD2 (6 bases). This CDR3 comprises 17 residues. CDR1 LGHDT and CDR2 YNNKEL come from the germline V gene (reference sequence). The V gene lost 0 bases and the J gene lost 3 bases, with 15 bases spanning the gap. CDR3 DNA: TGTGCCAGCAGCCAAGATCCGTGGGCGGGATTCTACAATGAGCAGTTCTTC. It specifies CASSQDPWAGFYNEQFF.

A few counts support this clonotype. This chain uses TRBV5-4 with TRBJ2-1; 10 bases fit TRBD2. Losses at the gene ends were 4 bases for V and 2 bases for J; bases not matched to a gene: 3. Germline CDR1 and CDR2: SGHNT and YYREEE (reference sequence). CDR3 size: 15 residues. Here the CDR3 reads CASSHTSGTYNEQFF. The CDR3 DNA reads as TGTGCCAGCAGCCATACTAGCGGGACCTACAATGAGCAGTTCTTC.

The chain employs TRBV12-3 or TRBV12-4 and TRBJ1-6; D is perhaps TRBD1 (6 bases). The length of the CDR3 is 14 residues. V lost 8 bases, J lost 7 bases, and 15 bases lay in between. CDR3 coding DNA: TGTGCCAGCCGAACCGACAGGTCCAATTCACCCCTCCACTTT. It is translated as CASRTDRSNSPLHF.

This clonotype has more than one count but fewer than ten. The chain combines TRBV11-2 with TRBJ2-3, with TRBD2 matching 12 bases. CDR3 length: 21 amino acids. Germline V gives CDR1 SGHAT, CDR2 FQNNGV. J lost 1 base, V lost 4 bases, and 18 bases had no gene match. The CDR3 here is CASSYFSFNDGTSGRTDTQYF. The CDR3 bases are TGTGCCAGCAGCTACTTCTCGTTTAACGACGGGACTAGCGGGCGCACAGATACGCAGTATTTT.

CDR3 residues: CATSIYGGTDTQYF. The CDR3 region has the DNA TGTGCCACCAGCATTTACGGGGGCACAGATACGCAGTATTTT. This chain uses TRBV15 with TRBJ2-3; D might be TRBD2 (5 bases). The CDR3 covers 14 residues. Germline V gene sequence: CDR1 LNHNV, CDR2 YYDKDF (reference sequence). V was cut by 4 bases and J by 1 base, with 9 bases left in between.

This clonotype was observed a handful of times. This CDR3 reads CSARTPGTDTQYF. As DNA, the CDR3 is TGCAGTGCCCGGACGCCAGGCACAGATACGCAGTATTTT. The genes are TRBV20-1 and TRBJ2-3; the D is unclear. This CDR3 spans 13 amino acids. Germline V gene data show CDR1 as DFQATT and CDR2 as SNEGSKA (reference sequence). V gave up 6 bases and J gave up 1 base, with 11 bases separating them.

This clonotype has only a few counts. The rearrangement links TRBV3-1 to TRBJ2-3; 8 nucleotides align to TRBD2. The V and J ends lost 7 bases and 1 base, in that order; junction bases with no gene match: 4. Germline loops: CDR1 LGHDT, CDR2 YNNKEL (reference sequence). This CDR3 is 14 amino acids long. CDR3: CASKPGLGTDTQYF. CDR3 nucleotide sequence: TGTGCCAGCAAACCGGGACTAGGCACAGATACGCAGTATTTT.

The chain links TRBV5-1 to TRBJ2-7; no clear D gene. There are 14 residues in the CDR3. Germline assignment: CDR1 SGHRS and CDR2 YFSETQ. The V gene lost 3 bases and the J gene lost 7 bases, with 17 bases spanning the gap. The CDR3 region has the DNA TGCGCCAGCAGCTCAAGTCGGCAGCCCTGGGAGCAGTACTTC. Translating it yields CASSSSRQPWEQYF.

A few counts support this clonotype. The V call is TRBV13, the J call TRBJ2-1; D is perhaps TRBD2 (5 bases). From germline, CDR1 is PRHDT and CDR2 FYEKMQ (reference sequence). V lost 0 bases and J lost 10, with 13 bases in between. This CDR3 region has 14 residues. CDR3 in DNA: TGTGCCAGCAGCTTAGGGGGAGCTACTTTCGAGCAGTTCTTC. Its translation: CASSLGGATFEQFF.

The chain has TRBV2 and TRBJ2-1; D is ambiguous. Germline V gives CDR1 SNHLY, CDR2 FYNNEI. The V end was cut by 2 bases, the J end by 0 bases, with 11 bases between. This CDR3 contains 16 residues. CDR3 residues: CASSESSASSYNEQFF. The CDR3 DNA reads TGTGCCAGCAGTGAATCGAGTGCCAGCTCCTACAATGAGCAGTTCTTC.

A word on this clonotype: Sequence at one end of the junction differs from germline and may be a read error. This chain joins TRBV7-2 and TRBJ2-7; perhaps TRBD1 as D (6 bases). Germline V gene lookup returns CDR1 SGHTA and CDR2 FQGNSA. This CDR3 is 14 amino acids long. CDR3: CASSLSNRVYEQDF. CDR3 nucleotides: TGTGCCAGCAGCTTATCTAACAGGGTTTACGAGCAGGACTTC.

The chain employs TRBV4-2 and TRBJ2-5; TRBD2 matches at 10 bases. This CDR3 is built from 17 residues. Losses at the gene ends were 0 bases for V and 11 bases for J; bases not matched to a gene: 15. Germline V lookup: CDR1 LGHNA, CDR2 YNFKEQ. CDR3 region: CASSQDVGSGRFDEQYF. CDR3 bases: TGTGCCAGCAGCCAAGATGTAGGTAGCGGGAGGTTTGATGAGCAGTACTTC.

CDR3 in amino acids: CASSHSGSPPTDTQYF. DNA of the CDR3: TGTGCCAGCAGTCATAGCGGGAGCCCACCCACAGATACGCAGTATTTT. The chain couples TRBV6-5 to TRBJ2-3; 9 bases are shared with TRBD2. The germline CDR1 and CDR2 sequences are MNHEY and SVGAGI. V lost 5 bases, J lost 2 bases, and 8 bases stayed unmatched. The CDR3 consists of 16 residues.

This clonotype was observed at least ten times. The chain employs TRBV7-9 and TRBJ2-5; maybe TRBD1 (5 bases). The CDR3 is 13 amino acids. V shed 6 bases and J shed 1 base, with 9 bases lying between them. Germline CDR1 is SEHNR and CDR2 is FQNEAQ (reference sequence). The CDR3: CASSWGAQETQYF. The CDR3 DNA is TGTGCCAGCAGTTGGGGCGCCCAAGAGACCCAGTACTTC. The whole variable domain, filled in from reference TRBV7-9 and TRBJ2-5, reads DTGVSQNPRHKITKRGQNVTFRCDPISEHNRLYWYRQTLGQGPEFLTYFQNEAQLEKSRLLSDRFSAERPKGSFSTLEIQRTEQGDSAMYLCASSWGAQETQYFGPGTRLLVL.

V and J are TRBV24-1 and TRBJ2-1; tentative D call: TRBD2 (5 bases). The J call could be wrong; TRBJ2-7 is a better fit for the DNA end. Looked up from germline, CDR1 is KGHDR and CDR2 is SFDVKD. The CDR3 extends over 15 amino acids. CDR3 nucleotide sequence: TGTGCCACCAGTGATAGAGCGGATCACTACAATGAGCAGTACTTC. Amino acid sequence: CATSDRADHYNEQYF.

This clonotype turned up a few times. This rearrangement joins TRBV7-9 to TRBJ1-1; D unclear. The germline V gene has CDR1 SEHNR and CDR2 FQNEAQ (reference sequence). Trimming cost V 4 bases and J 1 base, with 16 bases left between them. The CDR3 is made up of 16 amino acids. DNA of the CDR3: TGTGCCAGCAGCTCCCAAGGTGGAGGGAGGAACACTGAAGCTTTCTTT. Amino acid sequence: CASSSQGGGRNTEAFF.